At least ten counts were recorded for the clone carrying this T cell receptor (beta chain). The antigen is unknown. V dropped 0 bases and J dropped 8; count of bases not matched to a gene: 11. CDR3 length: 18 amino acids. Germline CDR1 reads SGHAT; CDR2 reads FQDESV (reference sequence). Using quantitative 5'-RACE with molecular barcodes, the authors made TCR beta libraries. TCRdb passed the 5' RACE reads through MiXCR, listing each CDR3 protein once. The sample holds 200,000 to 250,000 distinct CDR3 sequences; around 6.6% are singletons and the top ten take 12% to 15%. The sample belongs to a study of CD8 T cells in ankylosing spondylitis. Study-wide results and caveats: The study identified a TCR beta motif of several highly homologous variants that appeared characteristic of ankylosing spondylitis blood. Before this, some motif variants had been reported in reactive arthritis synovial fluid and blood. Relatively rare in peripheral blood, disease-linked clones were also CD8+.

Sequencing was done on a sample of blood, either unsorted or a sorted T cell fraction (not recorded which). The receptor's source is a male donor with ankylosing spondylitis. V usage is TRBV11-1 and J usage is TRBJ2-1, with 12 bases matching TRBD2. The CDR3 protein is CASSLALAGGPGHHEQFF. CDR3 coding DNA: TGTGCCAGCAGCTTAGCCCTAGCGGGAGGGCCAGGGCATCATGAGCAGTTCTTC.